This TCR beta chain was sequenced during a study of T cells in Graves' hyperthyroidism and ophthalmopathy (dated 2019 in TCRdb). Regarding the complete study: Peripheral blood samples were taken at initial diagnosis, before any treatment was given. Prospective prediction of ophthalmopathy was tested in an independent validation cohort consisting of 18 to 20 hyperthyroidism patients and around 17 patients who later progressed to ophthalmopathy. Once sampling was done, hyperthyroidism patients were given methimazole at a starting dose of 30 mg daily, whereas ophthalmopathy patients were given high-dose intravenous methylprednisolone. TCR V-J signatures able to tell the groups apart were searched for in a discovery cohort of 100 patients, of whom roughly 42 had Graves' ophthalmopathy and some 60 had stable Graves' hyperthyroidism. The roughly 94 discovery patients were randomly divided into training and test sets at a 7:3 ratio. In addition, the study compared T-cell repertoires in thyroid tissue and in blood from about 6 Graves' hyperthyroidism patients. The paper reports TCR Vbeta CDR3 sequencing of over 120 peripheral blood samples: some 41 ophthalmopathy, under 80 hyperthyroidism and approximately 17 progressor patients.

TCR beta CDR3 regions were amplified from RNA transcripts. For the first round of RT-PCR on the TCR CDR3, the HTBI primer set was used together with the Qiagen OneStep RT-PCR kit. A second multiplex PCR round built the libraries, followed by size selection and purification. The libraries were sequenced on an Illumina HiSeq2000 using paired-end 100 bp reads. The authors' analysis ran thus. Raw data were processed with SOAPnuke, discarding reads with adapters, uncalled bases, mean Phred below 15, or no exact constant-primer or identifier match. COPE v1.2.5 was used to merge the high-quality paired reads, and each unique nucleotide sequence was defined as a clonotype. MiTCR v1.1 was used to align the clonotypes against IMGT TRBV, TRBD and TRBJ reference segments. Only V-J combinations with frequency above 0.0001, covering about 99% of repertoires, were analysed. A TCS score was defined as the ratio of F50 (clonal expansion) to E x V (chaos), with BLOSUM62-based TCRdist applied between CDR3 peptides within each V-J. Welch's t-statistics and random forest reduced around 510 V-J features to roughly 13, which were used in a naive Bayes classifier (R e1071). TCRdb handled the public reads itself, with Q25 trimming in fastp and clone calling in MiXCR, and kept productive beta chains. Every CDR3 protein is listed once, alongside the most common genes and DNA of its rows. The V and J calls were determined by TCRdb, not by the authors. This sample gives about 530,000 distinct CDR3 sequences in total; 17% of them show up just once. The top ten hold around 17% of the sample.

Results the study describes overall, beyond this receptor: Most expanded thyroid clonotypes (frequency above 0.001) were also found in blood, which suggests that blood repertoires may mirror thyroid immune responses. In validation, the model predicted progression to ophthalmopathy a median of approximately 6.6 months before onset, with roughly 70% sensitivity and around 76% specificity. Ophthalmopathy was separated from stable hyperthyroidism by a 13 V-J signature model, with approximately 89% sensitivity and about 81% specificity obtained in cross-validation and 80%/75% obtained in testing. Sample size was not statistically predetermined, and investigators were not blinded to group allocation.

The cysteine opens and the phenylalanine closes a CDR3 of 16 amino acids. The kept DNA is CDR3 alone, 48 bases in frame from the first base. V is pruned by 6 bases and J by 0 bases, leaving 10 bases of the junction without a gene match. CDR1 SEHNR and CDR2 FQNEAQ were looked up in the germline V gene (reference sequence). Ophthalmopathy patients had moderately to severely active disease, Clinical Activity Score of at least 3, NOSPECS grade of at least 4, and duration under 3 months. Patients with uncontrolled infections, other autoimmune diseases, pregnancy or lactation were excluded. Diagnoses relied on clinical symptoms, serum thyroxine and TRAb, thyroid ultrasound and orbital computed tomography. PBMCs were separated from over 9 ml of fresh peripheral blood using Ficoll-Paque density gradient centrifugation. Total RNA was extracted using Trizol reagent, and RNA quality was assessed on an Agilent 2100 Bioanalyzer.

This clonotype showed up many times. This clone's antigen is unknown. No base-level quality is on record; no much larger clone is a single base apart. This sequence was found in a woman between 18 and 30 years old with Graves' ophthalmopathy. The rearranged segments are TRBV7-9 and TRBJ2-7; TRBD2 aligns with 8 central bases. Source material: blood. The bases are TGTGCCAGCAGTTTGGGGTCAGGACTAGCCTCCTACGAGCAGTACTTC. Translation gives CASSLGSGLASYEQYF.